Listed below are T cell receptor beta chains from one sample, sequenced in a study of shared clonotypes between healthy human individuals. Method: immunoSEQ multiplex PCR; TCRdb's copy keeps in-frame clones and lacks some. This sample has approximately 2,000,000 clones; 93% occur once, and the top ten carry under 2%. Input material: naive CD8+ T cells from PBMCs. The receptors derive from a man aged 18 to 29 in good health. Some clones in this sample may be carry-over from other donors' samples. Both conserved end residues are trimmed from each CDR3. D genes are given only for firm matches.

>.|TRBV5-6
ASSLGGGPYNEQF
>.|TRBV7-6
ASSPGQTNTGELF
>.|TRBV19
ASSVAQKYSNQPQH
>.|TRBV5-6
ASSLPRGANYGYT
>TRBD1|TRBV2
ASSEMDRGPFYEQY
>.|TRBV9
ASSARGRGNEQF
>.|TRBV11-2
ASSWTADTEAF
>.|TRBV28
ASSFIGDTGELF
>.|TRBV7-9
ASSSLDTVGYGYT
>.|TRBV6-1
ASVGPDYNEQF
>.|TRBV5-1
ASSLGVGYSNQPQH
>.|TRBV6-4
ASSDRARGATEAF
>.|TRBV4-1
ASSQDGRTGSYEQY
>.|TRBV6-1
ASRQASYGYT
>TRBD2|TRBV5-1
ASSPPGGRSYEQY
>TRBD1|TRBV7-8
ASSLEGQGIQPQH
>.|TRBV5-6
ASSLSLATTDTQY
>.|TRBV25-1
ASSEYSGGPGTDTQY
>.|TRBV9
ASSSGGVNQPQH
>.|TRBV4-1
ASSLGTAGPYEQY
>.|TRBV29-1
SVAVGTPGGYGYT
>.|TRBV4-1
ASSQDQGQETQY
>.|TRBV7-8
ASSSQGSSYEQY
>TRBD2|TRBV15
ATRVGGEGPYEQY
>.|TRBV28
ASGRQTGYALLKY
>.|TRBV29-1
SALSDSTNEKLF
>TRBD2|TRBV6-5
ASSYREGLAKNIQY
>.|TRBV4-1
ASSLQLNGLTEAF
>TRBD2|TRBV7-3
ASSAGLASSTDTQY
>TRBD2|TRBV27
ASSPTGGGREQY
>.|TRBV28
ASSIGGGYT
>.|TRBV7-9
ASSSDSPPSYT
>.|TRBV4-1
ASSHSTNRADGYT
>.|TRBV30
AWRSYLSGGNSPLH
>.|TRBV7-2
ASSLEGSGGYNEQF
>.|TRBV28
ASSWVRDPGELF
>.|TRBV7-2
ASSLVSGYEQY
>.|TRBV14
ASSPVIRGQQY
>.|TRBV4-1
ASSQGRTRVGETQY
>.|TRBV5-8
ASSHSVGSYNEQF
>TRBD1|TRBV28
ASSSMDRANYEQY
>TRBD1|TRBV4-1
ASSQDRGRDRDAGEKLF
>.|TRBV9
ASSRNPYEQY
>.|TRBV27
ASSLYGVDEQF
>TRBD1|TRBV5-4
ASSFDRGIEVSTDTQY
>.|TRBV5-4
ASSFGTTNYGYT
>.|TRBV14
ASSQEMNRVYEQY
>.|TRBV27
ASSLSYGLRTDTQY
>.|TRBV27
ASSYGTAGELF
>.|TRBV9
ASSVGKQGTQNGEAF